This TCR beta chain derives from a study of T cell responses to AZD1222 COVID-19 vaccine (dated by TCRdb to about 2021). Looking at the study overall: AZD1222 recipients with second doses at about 4 weeks or about 12 weeks were pooled, because spike-specific TCR depth and breadth did not differ between schedules. A total of 230 to 250 trial participants underwent TCR sequencing, of whom 207 received two doses of AZD1222 and about 26 received two doses of the MenACWY control vaccine. Trial participants were enrolled into age subgroups of 18-55, 56-69 and 70-plus years, which contained about 150, 28 and 57 TCR-sequenced participants, respectively. Findings and caveats that apply to the study as a whole: The vaccine-associated CD4 TCRs covered the entire spike protein, and the dominant responses fell in regions 160-218 and 743-854. After two AZD1222 doses, spike-specific TCR breadth and depth were significantly higher than at day 0 and than in MenACWY recipients. Because no day 14 peak-response samples were available, the repertoires could be characterized only after the peak T cell response. Participants were mostly white British and included more females than males, and it was suggested by the authors that clonal diversity may have been underestimated. Reportedly, almost half of the unique spike-specific TCRs recognized epitopes lying outside the regions that are mutated in the B.1.351 and B.1.1.7 variants. Conclusions about previously exposed vaccinees are limited because only six or seven AZD1222 recipients were SARS-CoV-2 seropositive at baseline. The 56-69-year group was small, and its depth increase did not reach significance, likely because of low power.

The CDR3 covers 14 residues, taking in both the cysteine and the phenylalanine. The CDR3 DNA has 42 bases and is translated from base 1. V sheds 5 bases and J sheds 3 bases, leaving 14 bases between their ends. CDR1 and CDR2 (SGHVS, FQNEAQ) derive from the germline V gene. The CDR3 regions of human TCRbeta chains were subjected to immunosequencing. The authors' analysis ran thus. TCRs in the repertoires were compared against a reference library of SARS-CoV-2-specific TCRs that had been generated with the MIRA antigen-specificity platform. Breadth was defined as the fraction of unique TCRs that were SARS-CoV-2-associated, and depth was defined as the fraction of total T cells that were SARS-CoV-2-associated. Using the MIRA data, each spike-specific TCR was mapped to the spike region that the TCR reacts to and placed in a CD4 or CD8 class. Log10-transformed breadth and depth values were compared by one-way ANOVA with Sidak's multiple comparisons tests. The table comes from immuneACCESS by way of TCRdb, which keeps in-frame sequences with V and J called. Part of the clones is missing from these tables; in studies checked, under half for an unresolved V gene and the rest for unknown reasons. V and J calls and clone size follow that table, whereas D and trimming were derived from the DNA. Within this sample are 110,000 to 150,000 clones, with 80% to 90% of them counted one time only. The ten largest clonotypes hold about 6% of the sample.

Read against the paper, the sample's time point label means: baseline before first vaccination. Samples from vaccinated people were obtained from the UK trials COV001 and COV002, which included a single-blind randomized controlled phase 2/3 trial of AZD1222 (ChAdOx1 nCoV-19) in healthy adults. For TCRbeta chain sequencing, PBMC samples were collected from trial participants at day 0 and at day 28 after the second dose. This clone was detected once. This clone's antigen is unknown. No base quality values were provided; no much bigger clone lies one nucleotide off. This receptor was taken from an adult in good health. The chain is encoded by TRBV7-8 joined to TRBJ2-7; the D gene assignment is ambiguous. Sample: peripheral blood, taken on day 0 of AZD1222 vaccination. The CDR3 has the sequence CASSPQVAVYEQYF. The DNA is as follows: TGTGCCAGCAGCCCCCAGGTGGCGGTCTACGAGCAGTACTTC. The full variable domain, with segments outside the CDR3 supplied by the reference TRBV7-8 and TRBJ2-7 proteins, appears as GAGVSQSPRYKVAKRGQDVALRCDPISGHVSLFWYQQALGQGPEFLTYFQNEAQLDKSGLPSDRFFAERPEGSVSTLKIQRTQQEDSAVYLCASSPQVAVYEQYFGPGTRLTVT.